Included here is one T cell receptor (beta chain) sequence, with context. The data derive from a study of PD-1 blockade in classical Hodgkin lymphoma. Using immunoSEQ multiplex PCR, the repertoire was profiled, and TCRdb retains in-frame clones only, with some absent. The data show roughly 30,000 clones, with 70% to 85% seen just once and over 0.5% held by the top ten. The time point here: cycle 4 day 1 (C4D1), after six to seven weeks of nivolumab. Each patient relapsed following autologous stem cell transplantation, and prior brentuximab vedotin exposure differed. Thawed PBMCs were the source of CD4+ T cells, purified by magnetic negative selection. The source was CD4+ T cells from blood, collected before the fourth cycle of nivolumab. The TCR was taken from a human donor with classical Hodgkin lymphoma.

The CDR3 coding sequence is TGTGCCAGTATAAGCGGGAGCTCTGGGGCCAACGTCCTGACTTTC. Its protein product is CASISGSSGANVLTF. This sequence joins TRBV19 and TRBJ2-6, with TRBD2 identical over 8 bases. V lost 7 bases to trimming and J lost 0 bases; unmatched junction nucleotides: 2. CDR3 length: 15 amino acids. The germline V gene encodes CDR1 LNHDA and CDR2 SQIVND (reference sequence). Filled out from reference TRBV19 and TRBJ2-6, the complete variable domain reads DGGITQSPKYLFRKEGQNVTLSCEQNLNHDAMYWYRQDPGQGLRLIYYSQIVNDFQKGDIAEGYSVSREKKESFPLTVTSAQKNPTAFYLCASISGSSGANVLTFGAGSRLTVL.